This TCR beta chain emerged from a study of blood T cell repertoires in COVID-19. Study details: The origin of the acute and convalescent COVID-19 samples was the United States, Italy and Spain. Sample material is recorded as cDNA or gDNA derived from T cells, B-cell-depleted T cells, or PBMCs.

Original methodology: Reference gene primer amplification gave nucleated cell count estimates. Using immunoSEQ multiplex PCR, the repertoire was profiled, and TCRdb retains in-frame clones only, with some absent. V and J calls and clone size are given by that table; D and trimming were obtained from the DNA. The table lists around 190,000 clones, 84% of them singletons. Specimen: peripheral blood. This TCR came from a human donor in a cohort sampled during active COVID-19.

In DNA, the CDR3 is TGTGCCAGCAGCTTAGGGAGTGTACACCTTACCTCTGGGGCCAACGTCCTGACTTTC. Residues: CASSLGSVHLTSGANVLTF. V and J are TRBV7-9 and TRBJ2-6, with no clear D. Germline loops: CDR1 SEHNR, CDR2 FQNEAQ (reference sequence). This CDR3 has 19 residues. Trimming stripped 1 base from V and 0 bases from J, with 16 bases between.